This TCR beta chain was identified in a study of T cell responses to AZD1222 COVID-19 vaccine. Study-level results: Donors skewed white British and female; clonal diversity was possibly underestimated.

Profiled with immunoSEQ multiplex PCR; TCRdb holds only in-frame clones, not every one. This sample has roughly 200,000 clones, with roughly 93% found just once. Concerning this clone: Its specificity is unknown.

The CDR3 runs to 12 residues. Germline loops: CDR1 SGHTA, CDR2 FQGNSA. Trimming took off 4 bases at V and 11 bases at J, with 14 bases between the two ends. The rearrangement joins TRBV7-2 to TRBJ1-1, with D perhaps TRBD1 (6 bases). The sequencing used peripheral blood, collected 28 days after the second dose of the MenACWY control vaccine. This clonotype was obtained from an adult who received the MenACWY meningococcal vaccine as a control. In DNA form, the CDR3 reads TGTGCCAGCAGCTCACAGGGATATGAGGCTTTCTTT. Translation gives CASSSQGYEAFF.